One TCR beta chain is described in this entry. Its antigen is undetermined. Since no conserved phenylalanine or tryptophan closes the CDR3, a read error is the likely cause. No DNA is shown, since the ends of the CDR3 on it are uncertain; the CDR3 is the one TCRdb lists. The CDR3 spans 10 residues, counting both ends. The germline gives CDR1 SNHLY, CDR2 FYNNEI. This entry belongs to a study of CD8+CD57+ T cells in acquired aplastic anemia. Study observations and caveats: The CD8+ Simpson's diversity of patients and controls was not significantly different. Roughly 30 CD8+ CDR3 sequences occurred in both the patients and the controls.

Profiles of TCR beta VDJ and CDR3 were generated from a genomic DNA template. MiXCR, run by TCRdb on the reads, gives a single entry per CDR3 protein. This sample has around 230,000 distinct CDR3 sequences; over 60% occur once, and the top ten carry about 29%. The J gene is TRBJ1-2, the V gene TRBV2. The source material was sorted CD4+, CD8+, or CD8+CD57+ T cells (not recorded which) from PBMCs. The TCR was taken from a human donor in good health. The CDR3 region is CASRTSGIAY.